These T cell receptor beta chains were read from a single sample in a study of control samples from healthy donors and cancer patients. TCRdb's copy holds only in-frame clones and misses some; the assay was immunoSEQ multiplex PCR. This listing includes about 190,000 clones. Sequenced input: blood. All receptors derive from a woman under 40 in good health. Both conserved end residues are part of each CDR3. Fields, in order: D gene, V gene, J gene, CDR3 DNA, CDR3 protein. D genes are given only for firm matches.

.,TRBV6-6,TRBJ1-4,TGTGCCAGCAGTCCCCATACAACCGGGACCTACTTGGATGAAAAACTGTTTTTT,CASSPHTTGTYLDEKLFF
TRBD2,TRBV27,TRBJ2-7,TGTGCCAGCAGTTCAAGACTAGCGGGGGTGTGGGAGCAGTACTTC,CASSSRLAGVWEQYF
.,TRBV6-5,TRBJ2-2,TGTGCCAGCAGTTACTCCGGCAGCTCCGCCGGGGAGCTGTTTTTT,CASSYSGSSAGELFF
.,TRBV7-2,TRBJ2-3,TGTGCCAGCAGCTTAGAGGTCGCCCGGAGCACAGATACGCAGTATTTT,CASSLEVARSTDTQYF
TRBD2,TRBV5-1,TRBJ2-1,TGCGCCAGCAGTTCAGCCGGGACTAGCGGGGGGAATGAGCAGTTCTTC,CASSSAGTSGGNEQFF
TRBD1,TRBV18,TRBJ1-1,TGTGCCAGCTCAGCTGGGACAGGGAACACTGAAGCTTTCTTT,CASSAGTGNTEAFF
.,TRBV5-4,TRBJ2-6,TGTGCCAGCAGCGCCGGAGGGCCTTCAACCCTTACCTCTGGGGCCAACGTCCTGACTTTC,CASSAGGPSTLTSGANVLTF
.,TRBV6-5,TRBJ1-3,TGTGCCAGCACCACCTTGGGGAGAAACACCATATATTTT,CASTTLGRNTIYF
.,TRBV15,TRBJ1-5,TGTGCCACCAGCAGAGTGTCTAAGGTCCGCAATCAGCCCCAGCATTTT,CATSRVSKVRNQPQHF
TRBD1,TRBV6-6,TRBJ2-3,TGTGCCAGCCTACAGGGGGAAACAGATACGCAGTATTTT,CASLQGETDTQYF
.,TRBV5-1,TRBJ1-1,TGCGCCAGCAGTTCAGACGGAAACGTACTGAACACTGAAGCTTTCTTT,CASSSDGNVLNTEAFF
TRBD1,TRBV7-8,TRBJ1-1,TGTGCCAGCAGCCTATCGGACAGGGAGTACACTGAAGCTTTCTTT,CASSLSDREYTEAFF
.,TRBV4-3,TRBJ2-7,TGCGCCAGCAGCCAAAGGCCCGGACGGGGAACCTACGAGCAGTACTTC,CASSQRPGRGTYEQYF
TRBD2,TRBV3-1/TRBV3-2,TRBJ2-3,TGTGCCAGCAGCCCGGGACTAGCGCACGATACGCAGTATTTT,CASSPGLAHDTQYF
TRBD1,TRBV27,TRBJ1-2,TGTGCCAGCAGCGTCGGGACAGACTATGGCTACACCTTC,CASSVGTDYGYTF
.,TRBV23-1,TRBJ1-2,TGCGCCAGCAGTCAACCCCACCAAGCTAACTATGGCTACACCTTC,CASSQPHQANYGYTF
TRBD1,TRBV6-2/TRBV6-3,TRBJ1-3,TGTGCCAGCAGTTACTCTGACGGGACAGTCCGGATCTCTGGAAACACCATATATTTT,CASSYSDGTVRISGNTIYF
.,TRBV27,TRBJ1-6,TGTGCCAGCAGTTTGATAGGGATCCTCAATTCACCCCTCCACTTT,CASSLIGILNSPLHF
.,TRBV3-1/TRBV3-2,TRBJ2-5,TGTGCCAGCAGCCAAGTTAGAGAGAAAGATGGGACCCAGTACTTC,CASSQVREKDGTQYF
.,TRBV27,TRBJ2-7,TGTGCCAGCAGTTTATTGGCCGGGACCAATTCCTACGAGCAGTACTTC,CASSLLAGTNSYEQYF
.,TRBV29-1,TRBJ1-4,TGCAGCGTCAGGGATCCGGCTAATGAAAAACTGTTTTTT,CSVRDPANEKLFF
.,TRBV6-6,TRBJ1-1,TGTGCCAGCACAGACGGGAAGACAGGACTGAACACTGAAGCTTTCTTT,CASTDGKTGLNTEAFF
TRBD1,TRBV28,TRBJ1-1,TGTGCCAGCAGTCCCAGCTTTGGGGCAGGGGGAAGCACTGAAGCTTTCTTT,CASSPSFGAGGSTEAFF
TRBD1,TRBV18,TRBJ2-3,TGTGCCAGCTCACCAGGACAGGGGGCAGATACGCAGTATTTT,CASSPGQGADTQYF
.,TRBV2,TRBJ2-5,TGTGCCAGCAGTGGAAGGTCCCAAGAGACCCAGTACTTC,CASSGRSQETQYF
TRBD2,TRBV4-3,TRBJ2-1,TGCGCCAGCAGCCGCGGGGGAGATTACAATGAGCAGTTCTTC,CASSRGGDYNEQFF
.,TRBV6-5,TRBJ2-1,TGTGTCAGTAGCGGCCCCGGTGTCAATGAGCAGTTCTTC,CVSSGPGVNEQFF
.,TRBV6-5,TRBJ1-3,TGTGCCAGCAGTTGGGACTCTGGAAACACCATATATTTT,CASSWDSGNTIYF
TRBD1,TRBV4-1,TRBJ2-7,TGCGCCAGCAGCCAAGTAATCCAGGGACAGGTTCCCTACGAGCAGTACTTC,CASSQVIQGQVPYEQYF
TRBD1,TRBV2,TRBJ1-5,TGTGCCAGCAGTAAGGGACAGGGTCATCAGCCCCAGCATTTT,CASSKGQGHQPQHF
.,TRBV28,TRBJ1-4,TGTGCCAGCAGTCCCCCCCCCGCTAATGAAAAACTGTTTTTT,CASSPPPANEKLFF
.,TRBV21-1,TRBJ1-3,TGTGCCAGCAGCAAAACAGGGAACAACGGAAACACCATATATTTT,CASSKTGNNGNTIYF
.,TRBV6-5,TRBJ2-4,TGTGCCAGCAGTTACAGAGGGTTCGGGGCCAAAAACATTCAGTACTTC,CASSYRGFGAKNIQYF
.,TRBV12-3/TRBV12-4,TRBJ2-7,TGTGCCAGCAGCCGACACTACGAGCAGTACTTC,CASSRHYEQYF
.,TRBV29-1,TRBJ2-3,TGCAGCGTTGTCAGGGTTACAGATACGCAGTATTTT,CSVVRVTDTQYF
.,TRBV12-3/TRBV12-4,TRBJ1-2,TGTGCCAGCAGCCCATACAGGGACGATGGCTACACCTTC,CASSPYRDDGYTF
.,TRBV18,TRBJ2-5,TGTGCCAGCTCACCTAGTGGATCCCAAGAGACCCAGTACTTC,CASSPSGSQETQYF